The T cell receptor beta chain described here comes from a study of post-analysis software for immune sequencing data. Study findings and constraints: Relative to controls, patients with multiple sclerosis showed significantly lower normalized Chao1 diversity. The F measure placed samples prepared in the same batch into strongly shared clusters. A few TRBV segments (TRBV5-6, TRBV5-1 and TRBV20-1 among them) occurred more frequently in patients than in controls.

V gave up 6 bases and J gave up 2 bases; unmatched junction bases: 6. The CDR3 extends over 14 amino acids. Germline V lookup: CDR1 MDHEN, CDR2 SYDVKM. On this clonotype: The antigen is undetermined.

cDNA libraries of TCR beta carried unique molecular identifiers. TCRdb analysed the PCR reads with MiXCR anew, one entry per CDR3 protein. The sample contains roughly 730,000 distinct CDR3 sequences, roughly 29% of which appear only once. Sequencing was performed on blood. This receptor was obtained from a girl aged 5 to 17 with multiple sclerosis. This rearrangement joins TRBV28 to TRBJ2-7, with 8 bases that match TRBD1. In nucleotides, the CDR3 is TGTGCCAGCAGAGAGACAGGGGTGGCCTACGAGCAGTACTTC. Its protein product is CASRETGVAYEQYF.